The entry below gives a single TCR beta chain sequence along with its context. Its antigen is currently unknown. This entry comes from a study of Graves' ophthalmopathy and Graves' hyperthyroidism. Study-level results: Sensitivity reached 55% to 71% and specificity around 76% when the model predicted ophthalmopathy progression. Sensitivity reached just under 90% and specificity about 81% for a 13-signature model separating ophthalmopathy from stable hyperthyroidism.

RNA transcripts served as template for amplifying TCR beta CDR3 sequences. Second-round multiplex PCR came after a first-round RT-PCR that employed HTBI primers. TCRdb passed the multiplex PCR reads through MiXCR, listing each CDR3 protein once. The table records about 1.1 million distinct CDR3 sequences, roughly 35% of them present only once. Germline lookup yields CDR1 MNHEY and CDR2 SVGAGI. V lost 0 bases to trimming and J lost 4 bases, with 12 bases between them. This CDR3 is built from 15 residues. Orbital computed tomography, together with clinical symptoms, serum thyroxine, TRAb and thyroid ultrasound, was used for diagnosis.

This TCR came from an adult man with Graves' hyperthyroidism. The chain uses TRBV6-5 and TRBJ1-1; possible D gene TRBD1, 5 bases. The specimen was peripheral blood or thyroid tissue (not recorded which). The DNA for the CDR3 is TGTGCCAGCAGTTACTCGGGGGGGTTGGGCACTGAAGCTTTCTTT. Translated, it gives CASSYSGGLGTEAFF.